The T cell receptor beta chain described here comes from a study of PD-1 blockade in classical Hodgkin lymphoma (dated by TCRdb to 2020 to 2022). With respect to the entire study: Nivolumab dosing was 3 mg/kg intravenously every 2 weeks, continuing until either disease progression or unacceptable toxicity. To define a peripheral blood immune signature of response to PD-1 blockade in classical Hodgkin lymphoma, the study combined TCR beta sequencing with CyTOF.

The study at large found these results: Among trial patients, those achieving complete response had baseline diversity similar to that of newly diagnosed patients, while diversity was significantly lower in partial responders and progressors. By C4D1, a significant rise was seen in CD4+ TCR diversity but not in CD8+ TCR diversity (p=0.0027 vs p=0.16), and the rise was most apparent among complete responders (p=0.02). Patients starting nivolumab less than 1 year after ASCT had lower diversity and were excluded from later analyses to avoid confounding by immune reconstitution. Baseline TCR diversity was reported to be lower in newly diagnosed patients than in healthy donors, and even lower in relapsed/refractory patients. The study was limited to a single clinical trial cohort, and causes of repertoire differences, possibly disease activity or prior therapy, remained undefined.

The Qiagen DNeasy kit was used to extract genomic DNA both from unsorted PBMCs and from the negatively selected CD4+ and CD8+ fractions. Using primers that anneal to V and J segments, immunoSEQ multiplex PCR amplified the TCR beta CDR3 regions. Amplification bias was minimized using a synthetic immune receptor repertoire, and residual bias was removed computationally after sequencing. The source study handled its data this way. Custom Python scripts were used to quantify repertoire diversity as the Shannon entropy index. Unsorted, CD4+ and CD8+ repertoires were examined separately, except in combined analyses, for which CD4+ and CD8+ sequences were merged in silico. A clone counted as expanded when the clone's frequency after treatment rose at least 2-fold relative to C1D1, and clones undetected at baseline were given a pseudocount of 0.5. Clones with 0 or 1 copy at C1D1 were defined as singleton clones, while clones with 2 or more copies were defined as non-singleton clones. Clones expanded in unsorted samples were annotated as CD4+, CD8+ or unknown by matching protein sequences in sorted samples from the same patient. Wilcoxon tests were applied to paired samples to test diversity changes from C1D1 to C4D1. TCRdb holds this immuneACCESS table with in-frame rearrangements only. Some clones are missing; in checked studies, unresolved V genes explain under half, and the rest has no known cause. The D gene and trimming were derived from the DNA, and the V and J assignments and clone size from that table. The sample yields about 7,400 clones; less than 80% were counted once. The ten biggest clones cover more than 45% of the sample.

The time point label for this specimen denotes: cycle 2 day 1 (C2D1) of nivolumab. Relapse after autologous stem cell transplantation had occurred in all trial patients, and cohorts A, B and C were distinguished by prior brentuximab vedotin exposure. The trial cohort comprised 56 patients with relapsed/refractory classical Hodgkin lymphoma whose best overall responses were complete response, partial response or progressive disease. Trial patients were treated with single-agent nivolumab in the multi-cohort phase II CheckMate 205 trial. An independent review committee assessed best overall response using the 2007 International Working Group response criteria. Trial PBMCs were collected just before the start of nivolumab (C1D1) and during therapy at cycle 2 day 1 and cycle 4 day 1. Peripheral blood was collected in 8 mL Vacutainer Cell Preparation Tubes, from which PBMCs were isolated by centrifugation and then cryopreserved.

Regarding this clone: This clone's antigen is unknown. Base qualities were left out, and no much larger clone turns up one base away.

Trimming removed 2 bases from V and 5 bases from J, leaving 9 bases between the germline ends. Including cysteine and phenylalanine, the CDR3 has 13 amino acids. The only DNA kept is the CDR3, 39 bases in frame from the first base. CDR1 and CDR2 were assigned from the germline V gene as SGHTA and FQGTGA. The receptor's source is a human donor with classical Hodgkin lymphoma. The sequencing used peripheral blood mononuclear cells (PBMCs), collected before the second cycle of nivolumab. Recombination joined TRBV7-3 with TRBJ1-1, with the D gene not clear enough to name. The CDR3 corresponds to CASSLSEATEAFF. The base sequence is TGTGCCAGCAGCTTATCGGAGGCTACTGAAGCTTTCTTT.